This TCR beta chain appears in the sequencing data of a study of Ad26.COV2.S vaccination and SARS-CoV-2 variants. General study points: Vaccine and placebo recipients had similar non-spike TCR breadth. Placebo recipients showed lower spike-specific TCR breadth than vaccinees.

Remarks on this clone: The antigen is undetermined.

Assay used: immunoSEQ multiplex PCR; TCRdb lists only in-frame clones, some missing. The table includes some 350,000 clones, about 90% detected once. CDR1 is MGHDK and CDR2 is SYGVNS in the germline V gene. V was cut by 5 bases and J by 3 bases, with 17 bases left in between. This CDR3 has 16 residues. This chain links TRBV25-1 with TRBJ1-3; TRBD1 might be the D (5 bases). The sequence was obtained from a human donor who had recovered from COVID-19. The material was peripheral blood, obtained after recovery from COVID-19. CDR3 DNA sequence: TGTGCCAGCAGTTCCTCCCTTCAGGGAAATGGAAACACCATATATTTT. Residues: CASSSSLQGNGNTIYF.